This TCR beta chain was recorded in a study of T-cell memory formation after mild COVID-19. TCRdb re-called the 5' RACE reads through MiXCR, storing one row per CDR3 protein. The table has more than 400,000 distinct CDR3 sequences, roughly 20% seen once. The CDR3 has 14 residues. CDR1 and CDR2 from the germline V gene are GTSNPN and SVGIG (reference sequence). The V gene lost 3 bases and the J gene lost 4 bases, with 15 bases spanning the gap. Regarding the study as a whole: Contracting clones from day 15 to 85 had balanced CD4/CD8; later expanders favoured CD4+.

This clonotype was seen more than once but under ten times. Its antigen is not identified. Sequenced: PBMCs or a T cell subset sorted from them (not recorded which). The clonotype comes from an adult woman who had mild COVID-19 (a few samples of this study predate the infection). Cell type and time point are not known. The J gene is TRBJ1-1, the V gene TRBV30; D is ambiguous. CDR3 nucleotides: TGTGCCTGGAGGGTCCCTAGGATGGGCACTGAAGCTTTCTTT. This translates into CAWRVPRMGTEAFF.